The present T cell receptor beta chain was sequenced within a study of beta chain features in type 1 diabetes. Whole-study results and caveats: TCRB CDR3s from Type 1 diabetes patients were moderately but significantly shorter in all four CD4+ subsets.

There are a few counts of this clone. Its antigen is not known. V lost 7 bases and J 0 bases, leaving 6 bases between the germline ends. The CDR3 runs 12 residues. CDR1 SNHLY and CDR2 FYNNEI come from the germline V gene. Every isolated RNA sample was fully reverse transcribed, so sequencing captured expressed TCRB transcripts. Sequencing was performed with immunoSEQ multiplex PCR; in TCRdb, only in-frame clones are kept and a portion is missing. In the table there are hundreds of thousands of clones, 10% to 15% of which are singletons. Sequencing was performed on naive CD4+ T cells from blood. The rearrangement uses TRBV2 and TRBJ1-1; no reliable D call. The TCR comes from a man in his late teens or twenties with type 1 diabetes. CDR3 sequence: CASKIMNTEAFF. As DNA, the CDR3 is TGTGCCAGCAAGATCATGAACACTGAAGCTTTCTTT.